The rows below give T cell receptor beta chains drawn from one sample of a study of OX40 agonist ivuxolimab in advanced cancers. Sequencing used immunoSEQ multiplex PCR; TCRdb keeps in-frame clones, though not all of them. Of roughly 59,000 clones detected, approximately 80% appear once; the ten largest clones hold approximately 2%. The sequencing used CD4+ or CD8+ T cells sorted from blood, collected in a trial of the OX40 agonist ivuxolimab. The receptors come from an adult with an advanced solid tumor such as melanoma, head and neck, liver or kidney cancer. The CDR3 runs from the conserved cysteine through the conserved F or W. D genes are given only for firm matches. Clone size is shown for a subset of rows, as once, few, many or a class of expanded clone.

v_gene	abundance	j_gene	d_gene	CDR3nt	CDR3aa
TRBV28	-	TRBJ2-1	-	TGTGCCAGCAGCGCGACCGGGAGACCCTCCTACAATGAGCAGTTCTTC	CASSATGRPSYNEQFF
TRBV5-1	-	TRBJ2-7	-	TGCGCCAGCAGCTTTTACGGCCCCGGGGGATCCGAGCAGTACTTC	CASSFYGPGGSEQYF
TRBV19	-	TRBJ1-1	TRBD1	TGTGCCAGTAGTATACAGGGGGCAATGAACACTGAAGCTTTCTTT	CASSIQGAMNTEAFF
TRBV5-1	once	TRBJ1-2	-	TGCGCCAGCAGCTTGGAGGCCGGGTCACAGGGCTACACCTTC	CASSLEAGSQGYTF
TRBV14	-	TRBJ1-4	-	TGTGCCAGCAGCTCCCGTGGAGGGTCTATTACTAATGAAAAACTGTTTTTT	CASSSRGGSITNEKLFF
TRBV9	-	TRBJ2-7	-	TGTGCCAGCAGCGTATCCTCCGTAGCCTACGAGCAGTACTTC	CASSVSSVAYEQYF
TRBV18	-	TRBJ2-3	-	TGTGCCAGCTCCCCCTCAGGGCCCCAACGAACAGATACGCAGTATTTT	CASSPSGPQRTDTQYF
TRBV20-1	-	TRBJ1-2	-	TGCAGTGCTAGTTGGGGAGAAGGCTACACCTTC	CSASWGEGYTF
TRBV2	-	TRBJ2-7	TRBD2	TGTGCCAGCGCACGGGGACTAGCTTACGAGCAGTACTTC	CASARGLAYEQYF
TRBV6-1	once	TRBJ2-7	TRBD1	TGTGCCAGCAGTGAAACGGGGACAGGGGGCTTCGAGCAGTACTTC	CASSETGTGGFEQYF
TRBV29-1	-	TRBJ1-5	TRBD1	TGCAGCGTTGTCCCGACAGGGGGCAATCAGCCCCAGCATTTT	CSVVPTGGNQPQHF
TRBV19	-	TRBJ1-2	-	TGTGCCAGTAGTAGCAGGGTAGGCGGCTACACCTTC	CASSSRVGGYTF
TRBV28	once	TRBJ2-5	TRBD1	TGTGCCAGCAGCACCGGGACAGGGCTGGGAGAGACCCAGTACTTC	CASSTGTGLGETQYF
TRBV7-8	-	TRBJ2-1	-	TGTGCCAGCAGCTTGGGGAACCCGGACAATGAGCAGTTCTTC	CASSLGNPDNEQFF
TRBV12-5	-	TRBJ2-3	-	TGTGCTAGTGGTCCACACACAGATACGCAGTATTTT	CASGPHTDTQYF
TRBV28	-	TRBJ1-2	-	TGTGCCAGCAGTCGCATCACGGGGACAAACTATGGCTACACCTTC	CASSRITGTNYGYTF
TRBV28	-	TRBJ1-3	-	TGTGCCAGCAGTTTAAGGCAGGGTAGTAACTCTGGAAACACCATATATTTT	CASSLRQGSNSGNTIYF
TRBV7-3	-	TRBJ2-7	-	TGTGCCAGCAGCTTAATGTCGGGGGGCCCCTACGAGCAGTACTTC	CASSLMSGGPYEQYF
TRBV4-1	few	TRBJ1-2	-	TGCGCCAGCAGCCGAAGAGGGACGGACTATGGCTACACCTTC	CASSRRGTDYGYTF
TRBV30	-	TRBJ1-4	TRBD1	TGTGCCTGGAATCGAGGGGGCACTGAAAAACTGTTTTTT	CAWNRGGTEKLFF
TRBV5-1	-	TRBJ2-7	-	TGCGCCAGCAGCTTTCCAAGCGGAACCACCACCTACGAGCAGTACTTC	CASSFPSGTTTYEQYF
TRBV5-4	few	TRBJ2-2	-	TGTGCCAGCAGCCCGCGACAGACCGGCGGGGAGCTGTTTTTT	CASSPRQTGGELFF
TRBV19	-	TRBJ2-1	-	TGTGCCAGTAGGATTGGGGCGAACTCCTACAATGAGCAGTTCTTC	CASRIGANSYNEQFF
TRBV6-1	-	TRBJ2-1	-	TGTGCCAGCAGTGAACAGCTTAATGAGCAGTTCTTC	CASSEQLNEQFF